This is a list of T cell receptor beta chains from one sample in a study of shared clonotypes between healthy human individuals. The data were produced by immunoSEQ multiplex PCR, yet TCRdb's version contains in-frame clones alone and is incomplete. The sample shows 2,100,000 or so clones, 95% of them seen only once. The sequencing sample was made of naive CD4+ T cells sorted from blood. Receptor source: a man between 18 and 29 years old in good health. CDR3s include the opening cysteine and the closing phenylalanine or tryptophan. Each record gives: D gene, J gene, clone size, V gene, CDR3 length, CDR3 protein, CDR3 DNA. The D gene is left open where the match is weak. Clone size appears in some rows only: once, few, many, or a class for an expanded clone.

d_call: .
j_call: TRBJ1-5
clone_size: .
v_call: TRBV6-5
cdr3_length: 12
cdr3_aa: CASSRGGELQHF
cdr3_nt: TGTGCCAGCAGCCGGGGCGGGGAACTCCAGCATTTT

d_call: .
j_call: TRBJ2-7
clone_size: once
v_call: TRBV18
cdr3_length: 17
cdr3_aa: CASSPPLARTGFYEQYF
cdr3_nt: TGTGCCAGCTCACCACCGCTAGCTCGAACCGGTTTCTACGAGCAGTACTTC

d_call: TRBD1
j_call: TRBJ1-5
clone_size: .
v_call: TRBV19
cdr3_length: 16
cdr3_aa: CASSTRDRVLGQPQHF
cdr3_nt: TGTGCCAGTAGTACCCGGGACAGGGTCTTGGGGCAGCCCCAGCATTTT

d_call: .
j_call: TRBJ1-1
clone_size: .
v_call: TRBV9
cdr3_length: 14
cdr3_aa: CASSARGRDTEAFF
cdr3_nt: TGTGCCAGCAGCGCGAGGGGGAGGGACACTGAAGCTTTCTTT

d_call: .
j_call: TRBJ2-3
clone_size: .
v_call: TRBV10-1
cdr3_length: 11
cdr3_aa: CASSESDTQYF
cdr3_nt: TGCGCCAGCAGTGAGTCAGATACGCAGTATTTT

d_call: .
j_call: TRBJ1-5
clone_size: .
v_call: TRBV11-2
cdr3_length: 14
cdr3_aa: CASSLASPGTRQHF
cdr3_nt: TGTGCCAGCAGCTTAGCCTCCCCAGGAACCCGTCAGCATTTT

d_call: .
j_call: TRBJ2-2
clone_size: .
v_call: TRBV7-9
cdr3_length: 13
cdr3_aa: CASSLKQVGELFF
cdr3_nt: TGTGCCAGCAGCTTAAAACAGGTCGGGGAGCTGTTTTTT

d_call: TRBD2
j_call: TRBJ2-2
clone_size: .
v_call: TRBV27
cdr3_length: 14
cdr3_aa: CASSFLAGTGELFF
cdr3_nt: TGTGCCAGCAGTTTCTTAGCGGGAACCGGGGAGCTGTTTTTT

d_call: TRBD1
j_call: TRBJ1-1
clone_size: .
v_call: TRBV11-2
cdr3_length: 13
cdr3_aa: CASQGQGSTEAFF
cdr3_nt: TGTGCCAGCCAAGGACAGGGAAGTACTGAAGCTTTCTTT

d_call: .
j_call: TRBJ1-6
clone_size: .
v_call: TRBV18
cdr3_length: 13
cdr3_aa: CASSPSHGAGPDF
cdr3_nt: TGTGCCAGCTCACCCTCCCATGGGGCAGGGCCTGACTTT

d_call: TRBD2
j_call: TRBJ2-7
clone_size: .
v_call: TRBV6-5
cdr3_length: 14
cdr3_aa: CASRIAGESGEQYF
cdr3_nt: TGTGCCAGCCGAATAGCGGGGGAATCGGGCGAGCAGTACTTC

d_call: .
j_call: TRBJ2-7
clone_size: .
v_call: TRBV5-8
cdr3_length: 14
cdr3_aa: CASSLSPRMREQYF
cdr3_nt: TGTGCCAGCAGCTTGTCTCCCAGGATGCGGGAGCAGTACTTC

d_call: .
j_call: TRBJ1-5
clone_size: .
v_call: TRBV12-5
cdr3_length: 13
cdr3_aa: CASGLGPGQPQHF
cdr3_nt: TGTGCTAGTGGTTTGGGACCGGGGCAGCCCCAGCATTTT

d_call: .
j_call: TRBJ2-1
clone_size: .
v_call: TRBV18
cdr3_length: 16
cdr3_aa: CASSHEPRGGRNEQFF
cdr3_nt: TGTGCCAGCTCACATGAACCGAGGGGCGGAAGGAATGAGCAGTTCTTC

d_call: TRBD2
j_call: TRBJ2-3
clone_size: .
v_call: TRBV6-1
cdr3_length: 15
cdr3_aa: CASSAREGGTDTQYF
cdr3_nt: TGTGCCAGCAGTGCCCGGGAGGGTGGAACAGATACGCAGTATTTT

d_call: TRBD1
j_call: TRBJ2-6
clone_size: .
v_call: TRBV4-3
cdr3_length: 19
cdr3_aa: CASSPTHGQGISGANVLTF
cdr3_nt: TGCGCCAGCAGCCCCACCCACGGACAGGGAATATCTGGGGCCAACGTCCTGACTTTC

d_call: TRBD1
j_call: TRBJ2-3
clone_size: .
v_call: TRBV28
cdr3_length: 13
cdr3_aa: CASGQGRPDTQYF
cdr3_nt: TGTGCCAGCGGACAGGGAAGGCCAGATACGCAGTATTTT

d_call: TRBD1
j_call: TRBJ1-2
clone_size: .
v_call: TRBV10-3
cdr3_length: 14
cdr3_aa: CAISEGQGAYGYTF
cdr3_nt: TGTGCCATCAGTGAGGGACAGGGGGCTTATGGCTACACCTTC

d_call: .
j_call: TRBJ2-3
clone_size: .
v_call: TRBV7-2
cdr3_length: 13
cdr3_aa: CASSRGRLDTQYF
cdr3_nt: TGTGCCAGCAGCAGAGGGCGCCTAGATACGCAGTATTTT

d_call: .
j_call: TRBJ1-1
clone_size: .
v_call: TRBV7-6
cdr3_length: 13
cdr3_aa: CASSLTVYTEAFF
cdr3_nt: TGTGCCAGCAGCTTAACAGTTTACACTGAAGCTTTCTTT

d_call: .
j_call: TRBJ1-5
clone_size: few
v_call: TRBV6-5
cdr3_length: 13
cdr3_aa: CASSYAGSQPQHF
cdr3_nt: TGTGCCAGCAGTTACGCAGGGTCGCAGCCCCAGCATTTT

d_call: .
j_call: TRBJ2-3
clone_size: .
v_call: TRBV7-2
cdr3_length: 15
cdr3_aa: CASSWGRPSTDTQYF
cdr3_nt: TGTGCCAGCAGCTGGGGGAGGCCTAGCACAGATACGCAGTATTTT

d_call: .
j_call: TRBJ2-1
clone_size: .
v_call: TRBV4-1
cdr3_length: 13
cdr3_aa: CASSQGEDNEQFF
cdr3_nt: TGCGCCAGCAGCCAGGGGGAGGACAATGAGCAGTTCTTC

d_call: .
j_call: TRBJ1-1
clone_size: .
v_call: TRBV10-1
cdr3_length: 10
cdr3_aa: CASTYTEAFF
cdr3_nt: TGCGCCAGCACGTACACTGAAGCTTTCTTT

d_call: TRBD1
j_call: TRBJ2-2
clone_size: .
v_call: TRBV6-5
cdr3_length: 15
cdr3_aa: CASRTGTENTGELFF
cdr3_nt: TGTGCCAGCAGAACCGGGACAGAAAACACCGGGGAGCTGTTTTTT

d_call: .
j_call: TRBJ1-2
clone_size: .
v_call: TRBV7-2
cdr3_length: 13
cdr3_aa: CASSLDEGHGYTF
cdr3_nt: TGTGCCAGCAGCTTAGACGAGGGTCATGGCTACACCTTC

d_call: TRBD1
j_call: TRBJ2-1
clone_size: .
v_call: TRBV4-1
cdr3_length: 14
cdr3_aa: CASMGTGGSNEQFF
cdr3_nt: TGCGCCAGCATGGGGACAGGGGGGTCGAATGAGCAGTTCTTC

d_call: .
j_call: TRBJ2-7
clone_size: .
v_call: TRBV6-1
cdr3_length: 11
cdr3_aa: CASSERYEQYF
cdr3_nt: TGTGCCAGCAGTGAGCGTTACGAGCAGTACTTC

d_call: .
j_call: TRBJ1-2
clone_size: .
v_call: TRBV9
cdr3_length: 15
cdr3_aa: CASSLTDRAGYGYTF
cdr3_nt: TGTGCCAGCAGCTTGACCGACCGGGCGGGCTATGGCTACACCTTC

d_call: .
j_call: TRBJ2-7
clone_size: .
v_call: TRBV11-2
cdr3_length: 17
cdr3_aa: CASSSLRVRSSHYEQYF
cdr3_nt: TGTGCCAGCAGCTCGTTAAGAGTCCGATCATCCCACTACGAGCAGTACTTC

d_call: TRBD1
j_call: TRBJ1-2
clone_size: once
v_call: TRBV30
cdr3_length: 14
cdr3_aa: CASSGTGGLYGYTF
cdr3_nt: TGTGCCTCTTCCGGGACAGGGGGCCTTTATGGCTACACCTTC

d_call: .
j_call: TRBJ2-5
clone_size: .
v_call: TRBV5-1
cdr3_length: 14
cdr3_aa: CASSSGFGQETQYF
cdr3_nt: TGCGCCAGCAGCTCTGGATTCGGCCAAGAGACCCAGTACTTC

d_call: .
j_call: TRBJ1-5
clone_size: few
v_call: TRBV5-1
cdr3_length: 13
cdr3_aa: CASSLDRDQPQHF
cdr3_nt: TGCGCCAGCAGCTTGGACAGGGATCAGCCCCAGCATTTT

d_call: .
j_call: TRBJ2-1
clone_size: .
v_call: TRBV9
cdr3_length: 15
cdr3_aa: CASSAFSGSSNEQFF
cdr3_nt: TGTGCCAGCAGCGCCTTTTCCGGGAGCTCCAATGAGCAGTTCTTC

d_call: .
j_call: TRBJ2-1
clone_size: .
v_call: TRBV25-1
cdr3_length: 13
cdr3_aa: CATGRGGGNEQFF
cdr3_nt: TGTGCCACTGGGAGAGGGGGTGGTAATGAGCAGTTCTTC

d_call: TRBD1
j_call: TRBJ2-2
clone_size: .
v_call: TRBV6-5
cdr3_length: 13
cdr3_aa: CASREQGAGELFF
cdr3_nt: TGTGCCAGCAGGGAACAGGGGGCCGGGGAGCTGTTTTTT

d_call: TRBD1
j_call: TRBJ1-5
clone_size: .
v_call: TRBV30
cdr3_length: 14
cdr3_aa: CAWSVGGGGQPQHF
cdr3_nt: TGTGCCTGGAGTGTTGGAGGAGGGGGCCAGCCCCAGCATTTT

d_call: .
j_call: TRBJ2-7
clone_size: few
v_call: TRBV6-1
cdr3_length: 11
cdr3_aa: CASSDRYEQYF
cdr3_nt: TGTGCCAGCAGTGACCGGTACGAGCAGTACTTC

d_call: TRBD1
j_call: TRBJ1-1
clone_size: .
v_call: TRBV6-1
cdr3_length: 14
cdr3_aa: CASSDRNRGTEAFF
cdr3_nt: TGTGCCAGCAGTGACCGGAACAGGGGCACTGAAGCTTTCTTT

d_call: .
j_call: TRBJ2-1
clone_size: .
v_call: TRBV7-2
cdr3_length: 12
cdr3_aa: CASSIRVDEQFF
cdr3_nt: TGTGCCAGCAGCATTAGAGTCGATGAGCAGTTCTTC

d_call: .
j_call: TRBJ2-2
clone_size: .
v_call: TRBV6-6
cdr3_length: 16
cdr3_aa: CASSYNERKGTGELFF
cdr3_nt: TGTGCCAGCAGTTACAACGAGCGTAAGGGGACCGGGGAGCTGTTTTTT

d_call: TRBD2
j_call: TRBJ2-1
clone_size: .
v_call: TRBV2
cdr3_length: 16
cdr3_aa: CASSEGRLAGRNEQFF
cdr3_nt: TGTGCCAGCAGTGAAGGGAGACTAGCGGGACGCAATGAGCAGTTCTTC

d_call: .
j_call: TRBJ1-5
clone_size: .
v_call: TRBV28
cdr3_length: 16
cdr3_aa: CASRTTLLNSNQPQHF
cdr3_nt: TGTGCCAGCAGGACGACACTCCTGAATAGCAATCAGCCCCAGCATTTT

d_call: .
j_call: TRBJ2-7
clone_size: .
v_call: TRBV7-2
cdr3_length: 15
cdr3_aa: CASSLTGSFSYEQYF
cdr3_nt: TGTGCCAGCAGCTTAACCGGGAGTTTTTCCTACGAGCAGTACTTC

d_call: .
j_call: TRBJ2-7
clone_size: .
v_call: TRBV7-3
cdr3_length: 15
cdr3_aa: CASSLGEASNYEQYF
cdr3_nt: TGTGCCAGCAGCTTAGGTGAGGCTTCCAACTACGAGCAGTACTTC

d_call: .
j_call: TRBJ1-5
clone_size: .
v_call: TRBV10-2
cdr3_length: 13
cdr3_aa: CASSEGSNQPQHF
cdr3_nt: TGCGCCAGCAGTGAGGGAAGCAATCAGCCCCAGCATTTT

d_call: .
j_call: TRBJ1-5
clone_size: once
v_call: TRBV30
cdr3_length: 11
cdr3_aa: CAWGRDQPQHF
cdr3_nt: TGTGCCTGGGGGAGAGATCAGCCCCAGCATTTT

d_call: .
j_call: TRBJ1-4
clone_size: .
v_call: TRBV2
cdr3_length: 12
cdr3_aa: CASRTGTLELFF
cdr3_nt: TGTGCCAGCAGGACCGGGACTTTAGAACTGTTTTTT

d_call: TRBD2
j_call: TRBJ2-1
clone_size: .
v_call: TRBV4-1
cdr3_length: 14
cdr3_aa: CASSPPGGNNEQFF
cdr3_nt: TGCGCCAGCAGCCCCCCCGGGGGGAACAATGAGCAGTTCTTC